Each of the 30 T cell receptor beta chains below was sequenced from the same sample in a study of blood T cell repertoires in COVID-19. Measured with immunoSEQ multiplex PCR; TCRdb has only the in-frame clones, and not every one. This table has tens of thousands of clones, 85% to 90% appearing once. Sample: peripheral blood. The receptors here all came from a human donor in a cohort sampled during active COVID-19.

This sequence joins TRBV6-5 and TRBJ2-7; perhaps TRBD2 as D (5 bases). The CDR3 runs 15 residues. Per germline, CDR1 MNHEY and CDR2 SVGAGI. V was cut by 3 bases and J by 0 bases, with 12 bases left in between. The CDR3 nucleotides are TGTGCCAGCAGTTATAGTTTAGGGAGCTCCTACGAGCAGTACTTC. Residues: CASSYSLGSSYEQYF.

The J gene is TRBJ2-7, the V gene TRBV27, with 8 bases identical to TRBD1. V lost 8 bases to trimming and J lost 4 bases; unmatched junction nucleotides: 7. This CDR3 has 13 amino acids. From germline, CDR1 is MNHEY and CDR2 SMNVEV (reference sequence). This CDR3 is CASRIDRGYEQYF. For the CDR3, the DNA is TGTGCCAGCCGAATAGACAGGGGATACGAGCAGTACTTC.

This rearrangement joins TRBV10-1 to TRBJ2-2; TRBD2 agrees at 7 bases. The germline gives CDR1 WNHNN, CDR2 SYGVQD (reference sequence). Unmatched junction bases numbered 10, after V lost 1 base and J lost 2 bases. This CDR3 region has 18 residues. CDR3 nucleotides: TGCGCCAGCAGTGAGTTTCCCCCAAGCGGGATCAACACCGGGGAGCTGTTTTTT. This codes for CASSEFPPSGINTGELFF.

The V and J genes are TRBV18 and TRBJ1-1; D not certain. Trimming shortened V by 1 base and J by 1 base, and 13 bases separated the two germline ends. Germline V gene lookup returns CDR1 KGHSH and CDR2 LQKENI. CDR3 length: 16 amino acids. This chain's CDR3 is CASSPLPVRGNTEAFF. The CDR3 region has the DNA TGTGCCAGCTCACCACTTCCAGTCCGGGGGAACACTGAAGCTTTCTTT. The full variable domain, its missing parts supplied by reference TRBV18 and TRBJ1-1, is NAGVMQNPRHLVRRRGQEARLRCSPMKGHSHVYWYRQLPEEGLKFMVYLQKENIIDESGMPKERFSAEFPKEGPSILRIQQVVRGDSAAYFCASSPLPVRGNTEAFFGQGTRLTVV.

The chain carries TRBV7-9 and TRBJ2-1; D might be TRBD1 (6 bases). The CDR3 contains 12 residues. The V end was cut by 5 bases, the J end by 8 bases, with 10 bases between. The V gene's germline CDR1 is SEHNR and CDR2 FQNEAQ (reference sequence). The DNA of the CDR3 is TGTGCCAGCAGCCGGACAGCCGATGAGCAGTTCTTC. Translation gives CASSRTADEQFF.

The chain recombines TRBV30 with TRBJ1-2, with D hard to call. The germline V gene encodes CDR1 GTSNPN and CDR2 SVGIG (reference sequence). The V gene lost 1 base and the J gene lost 2 bases, with 11 bases spanning the gap. The CDR3 consists of 14 residues. The CDR3 here is CAWSGDTGNYGYTF. The CDR3 nucleotides are TGTGCCTGGAGTGGGGATACGGGGAACTATGGCTACACCTTC.

This clone is a singleton in its sample. The chain employs TRBV11-2 and TRBJ2-7; no firm D call. CDR3 length equals 13 residues. Germline V CDR1 and CDR2: SGHAT, FQNNGV. Trimming stripped 0 bases from V and 3 bases from J, with 6 bases between. CDR3 sequence: CASSLDQVYEQYF. The DNA for the CDR3 is TGTGCCAGCAGCTTAGATCAGGTCTACGAGCAGTACTTC.

CDR3 residues: CASSTGDPYEQYF. CDR3 DNA: TGCGCCAGCAGCACGGGGGACCCCTACGAGCAGTACTTC. The chain is built from TRBV5-1 and TRBJ2-7; D is perhaps TRBD2 (6 bases). Trimming left V 4 bases short and J 2 bases short, with 10 bases between. Germline V gene sequence: CDR1 SGHRS, CDR2 YFSETQ. This CDR3 spans 13 amino acids.

The rearrangement uses TRBV19 and TRBJ2-7; a possible D gene is TRBD1 (7 bases). The V gene lost 11 bases and the J gene lost 2 bases, with 25 bases spanning the gap. The length of the CDR3 is 16 residues. CDR1 and CDR2 (germline): LNHDA, SQIVND (reference sequence). The DNA for the CDR3 is TGTGCCTCAACAGAGGGAGGTAGGCAGGGGGCCTACGAGCAGTACTTC. This codes for CASTEGGRQGAYEQYF.

V and J are TRBV2 and TRBJ1-6; D remains ambiguous. The CDR3 has 15 residues. The V end was cut by 3 bases, the J end by 0 bases, with 6 bases between. CDR1 and CDR2 from the germline V gene are SNHLY and FYNNEI. CDR3: CASSDSGSYNSPLHF. The CDR3 DNA reads as TGTGCCAGCAGTGATAGCGGCTCCTATAATTCACCCCTCCACTTT.

The chain joins TRBV15 to TRBJ2-7; TRBD1 might be the D (6 bases). Trimming took 0 bases from V and 3 from J, leaving 12 bases between them. CDR1 is LNHNV and CDR2 is YYDKDF in the germline V gene (reference sequence). CDR3 length: 15 amino acids. CDR3 residues: CATSRDLGTSYEQYF. CDR3 DNA: TGTGCCACCAGCAGAGATCTAGGGACAAGCTACGAGCAGTACTTC.

This chain joins TRBV28 and TRBJ2-2; D ambiguous. V was cut by 3 bases and J by 5 bases, with 10 bases left in between. Germline CDR1 and CDR2: MDHEN and SYDVKM. The CDR3 consists of 14 residues. As DNA, the CDR3 is TGTGCCAGCAGTTTGACGGTGAGGACCGGGGAGCTGTTTTTT. Translation gives CASSLTVRTGELFF.

The chain uses TRBV5-6 and TRBJ1-1; D uncertain. Germline V gives CDR1 SGHDT, CDR2 YYEEEE. The CDR3 is 15 residues long. With 4 bases removed from V and 2 bases from J, the gap between germline ends came to 15 bases. CDR3 sequence reads: CASSKYETRNTEAFF. The CDR3 nucleotides are TGTGCCAGCAGCAAATACGAGACAAGAAACACTGAAGCTTTCTTT.

The V call is TRBV4-3, the J call TRBJ2-3; the D gene is possibly TRBD1 (5 bases). The V end was cut by 1 base, the J end by 9 bases, with 11 bases between. The CDR3 is made up of 13 amino acids. Germline CDR1 reads LGHNA; CDR2 reads YSLEER. The CDR3 sequence is CASSQAIGATQYF. CDR3 DNA sequence: TGCGCCAGCAGCCAAGCGATAGGGGCAACGCAGTATTTT.

The chain combines TRBV6-5 with TRBJ2-7; TRBD1 matches at 8 bases. This CDR3 contains 15 residues. Germline trimming cut 4 bases from V and 5 bases from J; bases unmatched to any gene: 10. CDR1 is MNHEY and CDR2 is SVGAGI in the germline V gene. The CDR3, as DNA: TGTGCCAGCAGTTCAGTGACAGGGGTCGTGGACGAGCAGTACTTC. Its protein is CASSSVTGVVDEQYF.

The chain joins TRBV7-3 to TRBJ1-6, with TRBD1 identical over 7 bases. The trim removed 5 bases at V and 10 bases at J, leaving 8 bases unmatched. The V gene's germline CDR1 is SGHTA and CDR2 FQGTGA. The CDR3 runs 14 residues. This chain's CDR3 is CASSQGQPQSPLHF. The CDR3 DNA is TGTGCCAGCAGCCAGGGACAGCCCCAATCACCCCTCCACTTT.

This clone came up once. The identical CDR3 is also encoded by other nucleotide sequences in the sample. The V and J genes are TRBV15 and TRBJ1-2; 7 bases are a match to TRBD1. Germline CDR1 is LNHNV and CDR2 is YYDKDF (reference sequence). With V trimmed by 0 bases and J by 11 bases, 9 bases remained unmatched. CDR3 size: 14 residues. CDR3 protein: CATSRDRQGEGYTF. As DNA, the CDR3 is TGTGCCACCAGCAGAGACAGACAGGGTGAGGGTTACACCTTC.

The chain joins TRBV11-3 to TRBJ2-1; tentative D call: TRBD2 (6 bases). V was trimmed by 8 bases and J by 6 bases, leaving 17 bases between them. Germline V gene data show CDR1 as SGHNT and CDR2 as YENEEA. The CDR3 runs 14 residues. CDR3 loop: CASSRDSGSNEQFF. CDR3 DNA sequence: TGTGCCAGCTCCCGGGACTCCGGTAGCAATGAGCAGTTCTTC.

This clone was seen only once. V is TRBV10-3 and J is TRBJ2-3, with TRBD2 as a possible D gene (5 bases). The V end lost 3 bases, the J end lost 5 bases, and 6 bases lay between the germline ends. The CDR3 totals 12 residues. From germline, CDR1 is ENHRY and CDR2 SYGVKD. CDR3 coding DNA: TGTGCCATCAGTGATCGGGAAGATACGCAGTATTTT. Translating it yields CAISDREDTQYF.

In its sample, this clone was seen a few times. This chain joins TRBV4-2 and TRBJ1-5; the D is unclear. Germline V CDR1 and CDR2: LGHNA, YNFKEQ. The CDR3 runs 15 residues. Trimming removed 5 bases from V and 3 bases from J, with 14 bases in between. The CDR3 is CASSWVTGINQPQHF. The CDR3 bases are TGTGCCAGCAGCTGGGTCACGGGAATCAATCAGCCCCAGCATTTT.

The chain uses TRBV12-3 or TRBV12-4 and TRBJ1-1; a possible D gene is TRBD1 (5 bases). V was clipped by 3 bases and J by 6 bases, with 8 bases between them. The CDR3 is 12 residues long. CDR3 protein: CASSFRGSEAFF. The CDR3 nucleotides read TGTGCCAGCAGTTTTAGGGGCTCTGAAGCTTTCTTT.

The V call is TRBV6-2 or TRBV6-3, the J call TRBJ1-2; TRBD1 matches 10 bases. The CDR3 sequence is 14 residues long. Germline V gene sequence: CDR1 MNHEY, CDR2 SVGEGT. The J segment lost 8 bases and the V segment lost 2 bases, leaving 5 bases of the junction unmatched. CDR3 in amino acids: CASSYGGQGSGYTF. DNA for the CDR3: TGTGCCAGCAGTTACGGGGGACAGGGGTCCGGCTACACCTTC.

V usage is TRBV4-1 and J usage is TRBJ2-7, with 9 bases matching TRBD2. The CDR3 extends over 15 amino acids. CDR1 is MGHRA and CDR2 is YSYEKL in the germline V gene. Germline trimming cut 1 base from V and 7 bases from J; bases unmatched to any gene: 8. The CDR3 nucleotides are TGCGCCAGCAGCCAAGTCAGGCTAGCGGGGAGTGAGCAGTACTTC. Translation gives CASSQVRLAGSEQYF.

This clone appeared many times. The CDR3 loop is CASSFDWGDEQFF. CDR3 nucleotide sequence: TGTGCCAGCAGTTTTGACTGGGGCGATGAGCAGTTCTTC. The chain links TRBV6-5 to TRBJ2-1; the D gene is possibly TRBD1 (5 bases). CDR3 length equals 13 residues. The germline V and J ends were trimmed by 4 bases and 8 bases, with 12 bases remaining between them. Germline V gives CDR1 MNHEY, CDR2 SVGAGI.

This clone was observed once. This sequence joins TRBV10-2 and TRBJ2-1, with 10 bases identical to TRBD2. Trimming cost V 5 bases and J 10 bases; bases outside gene matches: 8. Germline assignment: CDR1 WSHSY and CDR2 SAAADI. This CDR3 has 14 residues. This CDR3 reads CASSPSGGALEQFF. In nucleotides, the CDR3 is TGCGCCAGCAGTCCCAGCGGGGGGGCCCTAGAGCAGTTCTTC.

The chain employs TRBV11-2 and TRBJ1-1, with a tentative D call TRBD1 (5 bases). V was clipped by 5 bases and J by 0 bases, with 16 bases between them. The germline CDR1 and CDR2 sequences are SGHAT and FQNNGV. This CDR3 is 16 amino acids long. CDR3 in amino acids: CASSPRGGTVNTEAFF. DNA for the CDR3: TGTGCCAGCAGCCCCCGGGGAGGGACCGTGAACACTGAAGCTTTCTTT.

V is TRBV3-1 (or the pseudogene TRBV3-2) and J is TRBJ1-4; D not resolved. The CDR3 contains 15 residues. The germline V gene encodes CDR1 LGHDT and CDR2 YNNKEL (reference sequence). The V end lost 1 base, the J end lost 0 bases, and 6 bases lay between the germline ends. The DNA of the CDR3 is TGTGCCAGCAGCCAAGGCGGGTCAACTAATGAAAAACTGTTTTTT. Amino acid sequence: CASSQGGSTNEKLFF.

The chain combines TRBV6-2 or TRBV6-3 with TRBJ2-2, with TRBD2 matching 7 bases. V dropped 5 bases and J dropped 2; count of bases not matched to a gene: 2. Germline CDR1 MNHEY, CDR2 SVGEGT. There are 14 residues in the CDR3. CDR3 residues: CASSTGGNTGELFF. CDR3 nucleotides: TGTGCCAGCAGTACGGGGGGAAACACCGGGGAGCTGTTTTTT.

The V gene is TRBV10-3, the J gene TRBJ2-1, with a tentative D call TRBD2 (7 bases). Germline assignment: CDR1 ENHRY and CDR2 SYGVKD. This CDR3 is built from 14 residues. V gave up 6 bases and J gave up 6 bases, with 15 bases separating them. The CDR3 DNA sequence: TGTGCCATCAGACCGGCGGGGGCAAGCAATGAGCAGTTCTTC. It yields the protein CAIRPAGASNEQFF.

This clone was seen just once. This sequence joins TRBV12-3 or TRBV12-4 and TRBJ1-3, with unresolved D. This CDR3 contains 12 residues. The V end was cut by 8 bases, the J end by 3 bases, with 8 bases between. The CDR3 sequence is CASCSGGNTIYF. The CDR3 DNA reads as TGTGCCAGCTGTTCCGGTGGAAACACCATATATTTT.